This TCR beta chain comes out of a study of blood T cell repertoires in COVID-19. At the level of the study: T cells, B-cell-depleted T cells, or PBMCs supplied cDNA or gDNA.

The CDR3 covers 16 residues. Trimming stripped 0 bases from V and 7 bases from J, with 16 bases between. CDR1 is LNHDA and CDR2 is SQIVND in the germline V gene (reference sequence). Measured with immunoSEQ multiplex PCR; TCRdb has only the in-frame clones, and not every one. Of about 190,000 clones listed, 87% are singletons. Seattle cases were enrolled at active infection and followed longitudinally. This TCR was recovered from a woman in her 70s with COVID-19, enrolled during active disease. The chain carries TRBV19 and TRBJ1-5; D might be TRBD1 (6 bases). Sequencing input: peripheral blood. CDR3: CASSIDHAGAEQPQHF. DNA of the CDR3: TGTGCCAGTAGTATAGATCACGCGGGGGCAGAACAGCCCCAGCATTTT.